This TCR beta chain was recovered during a study of monozygotic twins with inflammatory bowel disease. Study-level results: What may have added variability to patient repertoires is that immunosuppressive treatments differed. Healthy co-twins showed greater TCRbeta diversity (inverse Simpson) than IBD patients.

TCRalpha and TCRbeta cDNA was put through two nested PCRs of roughly 16 and 10 cycles. From its re-call of the 5' RACE reads, TCRdb lists each CDR3 protein once, without DNA. The table lists 40,000 to 45,000 distinct CDR3 sequences. As concerns this clonotype: Its antigen remains unknown.

The clonotype originates from a human donor with ulcerative colitis or Crohn's disease, or a healthy co-twin of an affected twin (not recorded which). Sequenced sample: blood.

The CDR3 loop is CASSSQTGQVNQPQHF. This chain links TRBV5-6 with TRBJ1-5; TCRdb gives TRBD1 as the D gene, but with no DNA this cannot be confirmed. The germline CDR1 and CDR2 sequences are SGHDT and YYEEEE. This CDR3 has 16 residues.